The entry below describes one TCR beta chain. This sample stems from a study of T cells after yellow fever vaccination. MiXCR, applied by TCRdb to the 5' RACE reads, yields one record per CDR3 protein. The sample records 400,000 to 450,000 distinct CDR3 sequences, 18% being singletons. CDR3 size: 13 residues. V was clipped by 9 bases and J by 7 bases, with 16 bases between them. Germline CDR1 ENHRY, CDR2 SYGVKD. The source material was PBMCs, sampled before the yellow fever booster vaccination. The V and J genes are TRBV10-3 and TRBJ1-5; D is possibly TRBD1 (6 bases). The origin of this receptor is a man between 18 and 35 years old who received the YFV17D yellow fever vaccine. The CDR3 DNA is TGTGCCATAGCATCGGGGGGCGGACAGCCCCAGCATTTT. Translation gives CAIASGGGQPQHF.